Shown below are 10 T cell receptor beta chains from a single sample sequenced in a study of T cells in women clearing cervical HPV infection. Clones were sequenced by immunoSEQ multiplex PCR, and TCRdb holds only the in-frame ones, with some missing. Its listing shows tens of thousands of clones. The source material was blood buffy coat. These receptors were taken from a woman between 18 and 70 years old with a cervical HPV16 infection that either progressed to CIN3+ or cleared (not recorded which).

In the case of this clone: One end of the junction varies from germline; a read error may be responsible. The CDR3 end falls 3 residues outside the read, so it is completed with the germline J gene. The chain uses TRBV20-1 and TRBJ2-3; 9 bases match TRBD1. This CDR3 comprises 14 residues. Germline CDR1 is DFQATT and CDR2 is SNEGSKA (reference sequence). The CDR3 bases that were read are TGCAGTGCCCTAGGACAGGGGAGTTCAGAGACG. Translated: CSALGQGSSET. From start to end, the CDR3 is CSALGQGSSETQYF.

Regarding this clone: The read ends 3 residues early relative to the CDR3; the germline J gene fills the gap. The chain has TRBV24-1 and TRBJ1-5, with no clear D. Deletions cut 3 bases from V and 2 bases from J, with 10 bases between. This CDR3 comprises 15 residues. Germline-derived CDR1 and CDR2 are KGHDR and SFDVKD. The CDR3 bases that were read are TGTGCCACCAGTGATAAGGGTCAGGGCAATCAGCCC. Protein: CATSDKGQGNQP. The CDR3 as a whole reads CATSDKGQGNQPQHF.

On this clone: With the read ending 3 residues before the CDR3 end, the germline J gene is used to fill in that end. The genes are TRBV30 and TRBJ2-1, with 9 bases identical to TRBD1. This CDR3 has 14 amino acids. With 7 bases clipped from V and 8 bases from J, the junction kept 12 bases outside the gene matches. Germline values: CDR1 GTSNPN, CDR2 SVGIG (reference sequence). The part of the CDR3 DNA that was read is TGTGCCTCGGCCGACAGGGGGGCTTTGGATGAG. This encodes CASADRGALDE. The CDR3 as a whole reads CASADRGALDEQFF.

Concerning this clone: The read terminates 3 residues before the CDR3 end, so the remaining end is supplied by the germline J gene. The rearrangement links TRBV11-3 to TRBJ1-1; D possibly corresponds to TRBD1 (5 bases). Per germline, CDR1 SGHNT and CDR2 YENEEA. This CDR3 has 14 amino acids. Trimming took 0 bases from V and 1 from J, leaving 6 bases between them. Incomplete CDR3 DNA: TGTGCCAGCAGCTTAGATGGGGCGAACACTGAA. It translates to CASSLDGANTE. In full, the CDR3 reads CASSLDGANTEAFF.

Of note for this clone: The DNA ends 3 residues before the CDR3 does, and the rest of the CDR3 is filled in from the germline J gene. The J gene is TRBJ2-2, the V gene TRBV7-2; 7 bases are shared with TRBD2. From germline, CDR1 is SGHTA and CDR2 FQGNSA. The CDR3 spans 14 residues. The CDR3 loop is CASSFAGRDEKLFF. CDR3 DNA (partial): TGTGCCAGCAGCTTCGCGGGGAGGGATGAAAAG. Full variable domain (outside the CDR3, taken from reference TRBV7-2 and TRBJ2-2): GAGVSQSPSNKVTEKGKDVELRCDPISGHTALYWYRQSLGQGLEFLIYFQGNSAPDKSGLPSDRFSAERTGGSVSTLTIQRTQQEDSAVYLCASSFAGRDEKLFFGEGSRLTVL.

In regard to this clone: The CDR3 is cut off 3 residues early in the read; its end comes from the germline J gene. The chain has TRBV5-4 and TRBJ2-3; D is possibly TRBD2 (6 bases). Germline V CDR1 and CDR2: SGHNT, YYREEE (reference sequence). This CDR3 spans 14 amino acids. The part of the CDR3 DNA that was read is TGTGCCAGCTTAAGGGGCGGGGATCAAGAGACG. Residues: CASLRGGDQET. The full CDR3 reads CASLRGGDQETQYF. Complete variable domain (other parts from reference TRBV5-4 and TRBJ2-3): ETGVTQSPTHLIKTRGQQVTLRCSSQSGHNTVSWYQQALGQGPQFIFQYYREEENGRGNFPPRFSGLQFPNYSSELNVNALELDDSALYLCASLRGGDQETQYFGPGTRLTVL.

With regard to this clone: Read sequence stops 3 residues before the CDR3 end, and the germline J gene provides the missing end. The chain employs TRBV20-1 and TRBJ1-2; 8 nucleotides match TRBD1. Looked up from germline, CDR1 is DFQATT and CDR2 is SNEGSKA (reference sequence). V lost 5 bases and J lost 1; bases outside the gene matches: 6. The CDR3 contains 14 residues. The CDR3 spells CSAGTGKDNYGYTF. The CDR3 DNA, read in part, is TGCAGTGCTGGGACAGGCAAGGATAACTATGGC.

Turning to this clone: Sequencing ends 3 residues short of the CDR3 end; the germline J gene provides the rest. The rearrangement joins TRBV7-9 to TRBJ1-2; tentatively, D is TRBD1 (5 bases). CDR1 SEHNR and CDR2 FQNEAQ come from the germline V gene (reference sequence). This CDR3 region has 15 residues. The covered CDR3 bases are TGTGCCAGCAGCTTTTGGCGGGGGACTTACAATGAC. It codes for CASSFWRGTYND. The complete CDR3 reads CASSFWRGTYNDYTF.

Remarks on this clone: At one of its ends the junction is not consistent with the germline gene, which may arise from a read error. From the germline J gene comes the end of the CDR3, since the read stops 3 residues before it. The genes are TRBV4-2 and TRBJ2-6; D ambiguous. Looked up from germline, CDR1 is LGHNA and CDR2 is YNFKEQ. The CDR3 contains 15 residues. CDR3 residues: CASSQVVSGANVLTF. CDR3 bases read: TGCGCCAGCAGCCAAGTTGTATCGGGGGCCAACGTC.

Comment on this clone: The read comes to an end 3 residues before the CDR3 does, leaving the germline J gene to fill in the end. The rearrangement uses TRBV7-8 and TRBJ1-1, with D perhaps matching TRBD1 (6 bases). The CDR3 covers 16 residues. Germline CDR1 reads SGHVS; CDR2 reads FQNEAQ. V was clipped by 5 bases and J by 2 bases, with 18 bases between them. The CDR3 sequence: CASSNLAGQTNTEAFF. Partial CDR3 DNA: TGTGCCAGCAGCAATCTTGCCGGACAGACAAACACTGAA.